This is a list of T cell receptor beta chains from one sample in a study of blood T cell repertoires in COVID-19. The assay was immunoSEQ multiplex PCR, and TCRdb's table has in-frame clones only and misses some. There are fewer than 200,000 clones in the sample; roughly 79% occur only once, and roughly an eighth lies in the top ten. The sequenced sample consisted of peripheral blood. The receptors originated from a woman older than 75 with COVID-19, enrolled during active disease. Each CDR3 is given with its conserved first and last residue. The order of the fields is J gene, D gene, V gene, clone size, CDR3 DNA, CDR3 protein. A D gene is named only where the DNA matches it firmly. Clone size, where shown, is once, few, many, or a class for clones that have expanded.

>TRBJ2-4|TRBD1|TRBV7-2|once
TGTGCCAGCAGCGAAGGGGGCGGCAGCGTAGCCAAAAACATTCAGTACTTC
CASSEGGGSVAKNIQYF
>TRBJ1-2|TRBD1|TRBV5-1|-
TGCGCCAGCAGCTTATGGCGGCCCCCAGGGGGCGCTGGCTACACCTTC
CASSLWRPPGGAGYTF
>TRBJ1-2|-|TRBV10-3|-
TGTGCCATCAGTGAGTCGCTGGGGGCATCAGACTATGGCTACACCTTC
CAISESLGASDYGYTF
>TRBJ1-4|TRBD1|TRBV5-1|-
TGCGCCAGCAGGACAGGGGGCCAAAGTGAAAAACTGTTTTTT
CASRTGGQSEKLFF
>TRBJ2-7|-|TRBV7-9|few
TGTGCCAGCAGCTTATCGGGGACTGAGCAGTACTTC
CASSLSGTEQYF
>TRBJ1-5|TRBD1|TRBV5-1|-
TGCGCCAGCAGCGGGACAGGCGATCAGCCCCAGCATTTT
CASSGTGDQPQHF
>TRBJ2-7|-|TRBV10-3|-
TGTGCCATCAGGGCTAGCAGCTACGAGCAGTACTTC
CAIRASSYEQYF
>TRBJ2-7|-|TRBV5-4|once
TGTGCCAGCAGCAGCGGTTCGGCGGGCGAGCAGTACTTC
CASSSGSAGEQYF
>TRBJ1-1|TRBD1|TRBV6-2/TRBV6-3|-
TGTGCCAGCAGTTACCCCCTAGGGACAGGGGGAATGAGGACTGAAGCTTTCTTT
CASSYPLGTGGMRTEAFF
>TRBJ1-6|TRBD1|TRBV27|-
TGTGCCAGCAGTTCTTGGACAGGGGGCTTTTCACCCCTCCACTTT
CASSSWTGGFSPLHF
>TRBJ2-1|TRBD2|TRBV6-2/TRBV6-3|once
TGTGCCAGCAGTTACCGGGCTAGCGGGAGTTCCTACAATGAGCAGTTCTTC
CASSYRASGSSYNEQFF
>TRBJ2-2|TRBD1|TRBV9|few
TGTGCCAGCAGCGTAGACGCCCGAAGCCCTACGGGACAGGGATATTACGCGAACACCGGGGAGCTGTTTTTT
CASSVDARSPTGQGYYANTGELFF
>TRBJ2-1|-|TRBV28|-
TGTGCCAGCAGGCCCATCGTCGGGAGTGAGCAGTTCTTC
CASRPIVGSEQFF
>TRBJ1-6|-|TRBV7-3|-
TGTGCCAGCAGCTTAAATTCCAGGGATTCACCCCTCCACTTT
CASSLNSRDSPLHF
>TRBJ1-2|-|TRBV28|-
TGTGCCAGCAGTTTTCCAGGCTTTAACTATGGCTACACCTTC
CASSFPGFNYGYTF
>TRBJ1-1|-|TRBV2|-
TGTGCCACCCAATTACAGGTGAACACTGAAGCTTTCTTT
CATQLQVNTEAFF
>TRBJ1-2|-|TRBV6-5|-
TGTGCCAGCAGAGCTTCAGGGACTAACTATGGCTACACCTTC
CASRASGTNYGYTF
>TRBJ1-2|-|TRBV6-2/TRBV6-3|-
TGTGCCAGCAGTTACTACGGGGGCTATGGCTACACCTTC
CASSYYGGYGYTF
>TRBJ2-1|TRBD2|TRBV19|-
TGTGCCAGTAGTGGGGGACTAGCGCGAGATAATGAGCAGTTCTTC
CASSGGLARDNEQFF
>TRBJ2-5|-|TRBV20-1|-
TGCAGTGCTAGTAGGGGCAGGCAGTGGGAGACCCAGTACTTC
CSASRGRQWETQYF
>TRBJ2-3|-|TRBV7-9|-
TGTGCCAGCGAGCGCATAGGTACGCAGTATTTT
CASERIGTQYF
>TRBJ1-1|-|TRBV29-1|-
TGCAGCGTTGAATCGGAACAGGCCACTGAAGCTTTCTTT
CSVESEQATEAFF
>TRBJ2-2|TRBD1|TRBV5-1|-
TGCGCCAGCTCCCGGGACAGGTCTAACACCGGGGAGCTGTTTTTT
CASSRDRSNTGELFF
>TRBJ1-2|TRBD1|TRBV24-1|-
TGTGCCACCAGTGATAGGACAGGAGGCTATGGCTACACCTTC
CATSDRTGGYGYTF
>TRBJ2-4|-|TRBV4-2|-
TGTGCCAGCAGCCGGACCGGGATTAAGACTGGGGACATTCAGTACTTC
CASSRTGIKTGDIQYF
>TRBJ2-5|-|TRBV6-5|-
TGTGCCAGCAGAGCGGACTATTGGGAGACCCAGTACTTC
CASRADYWETQYF
>TRBJ1-3|-|TRBV5-1|-
TGCGCCAGCAGCCTGGGGCTTGGAAACACCATATATTTT
CASSLGLGNTIYF
>TRBJ1-1|TRBD1|TRBV18|-
TGTGCCAGCTGCTCCGGGACAGGGGGCACTGAAGCTTTCTTT
CASCSGTGGTEAFF
>TRBJ2-1|TRBD2|TRBV3-1/TRBV3-2|-
TGTGCCAGCAGCCAAGGCGGGAGATCTTACAATGAGCAGTTCTTC
CASSQGGRSYNEQFF
>TRBJ2-3|TRBD2|TRBV9|many
TGTGCCAGCAGCGGGAGCGGGGGGAAAGATACGCAGTATTTT
CASSGSGGKDTQYF
>TRBJ2-1|TRBD2|TRBV7-3|-
TGTGCCAGCAGCTTAAGGGAGGGTGAGCAGTTCTTC
CASSLREGEQFF